Each of the 19 T cell receptor beta chains below was sequenced from the same sample in a study of T cells in Graves' hyperthyroidism and ophthalmopathy. Amplified regions were TCR beta CDR3 sequences from RNA transcripts. HTBI primers were used for first-round RT-PCR of the TCR CDR3. MiXCR, run by TCRdb on the multiplex PCR reads, gives a single entry per CDR3 protein. The sample has about 400,000 distinct CDR3 sequences; approximately 13% are singletons. The sequenced material came from blood. The receptors were sampled from a woman between 18 and 30 years old with Graves' hyperthyroidism.

The rearrangement uses TRBV5-1 and TRBJ1-6, with D possibly being TRBD1 (5 bases). Germline V CDR1 and CDR2: SGHRS, YFSETQ. The CDR3 covers 16 residues. Trimming removed 0 bases from V and 0 bases from J, with 7 bases in between. The CDR3 sequence: CASSLDRSSYNSPLHF. The CDR3, as DNA: TGCGCCAGCAGCTTGGACAGGAGCTCCTATAATTCACCCCTCCACTTT.

This clonotype occurred many times. CDR3 nucleotides: TGTGCCAGCAGTGAACCAACAGGGGCAGGAAACACCATATATTTT. This translates into CASSEPTGAGNTIYF. The rearrangement uses TRBV2 and TRBJ1-3, with TRBD1 matching 7 bases. Trimming cost V 2 bases and J 4 bases; bases outside gene matches: 5. Germline-derived CDR1 and CDR2 are SNHLY and FYNNEI. This CDR3 has 15 amino acids. Supplemented by reference TRBV2 and TRBJ1-3, the full variable domain reads EPEVTQTPSHQVTQMGQEVILRCVPISNHLYFYWYRQILGQKVEFLVSFYNNEISEKSEIFDDQFSVERPDGSNFTLKIRSTKLEDSAMYFCASSEPTGAGNTIYFGEGSWLTVV.

The table lists this clonotype with a few counts. The rearrangement uses TRBV6-1 and TRBJ2-2; 8 nucleotides line up with TRBD2. The CDR3 is 15 residues long. V was pared by 7 bases and J by 5 bases, with 9 bases of the junction left unmatched. Per germline, CDR1 MNHNS and CDR2 SASEGT. DNA for the CDR3: TGTGCCAGCATGACAGCGGGAGCAGGAACCGGGGAGCTGTTTTTT. This translates into CASMTAGAGTGELFF.

This clonotype appeared many times. The chain joins TRBV6-1 to TRBJ2-1; the D is unclear. Trimming cost V 8 bases and J 9 bases, with 17 bases left between them. Germline-derived CDR1 and CDR2 are MNHNS and SASEGT. CDR3 length: 13 amino acids. The CDR3 coding sequence is TGTGCCAGCGGGCGATCCCGGATGGTTGAGCAGTTCTTC. This gives the protein CASGRSRMVEQFF.

This clonotype was counted ten times or more. The rearrangement joins TRBV10-3 to TRBJ1-2; D is undetermined. CDR1 and CDR2 from the germline V gene are ENHRY and SYGVKD. This CDR3 contains 12 residues. Trimming pared 0 bases from V and 5 bases from J, leaving 4 bases between. The CDR3 sequence: CAISESTYGYTF. The DNA for the CDR3 is TGTGCCATCAGTGAGTCGACATATGGCTACACCTTC.

The V gene is TRBV6-9, the J gene TRBJ2-2; maybe TRBD1 (6 bases). CDR3 size: 15 residues. Germline CDR1 MNHGY, CDR2 SVAAGI. Trimming took off 4 bases at V and 3 bases at J, with 12 bases between the two ends. Here the CDR3 DNA reads TGTGCCAGCAGTTTACATACAGGGCACACCGGGGAGCTGTTTTTT. This codes for CASSLHTGHTGELFF.

V is TRBV27 and J is TRBJ2-1; D gene ambiguous. Trimming removed 6 bases from V and 3 bases from J, with 12 bases in between. Germline CDR1 and CDR2: MNHEY and SMNVEV (reference sequence). The length of the CDR3 is 14 residues. The DNA of the CDR3 is TGTGCCAGCAGGCCCTTCGGCCACTACAATGAGCAGTTCTTC. This translates into CASRPFGHYNEQFF.

J is TRBJ2-3 and V is TRBV5-1; D assignment may be TRBD1 or TRBD2 (6 bases each). The CDR3 spans 16 residues. V lost 4 bases and J 7 bases, leaving 22 bases between the germline ends. CDR1 SGHRS and CDR2 YFSETQ come from the germline V gene. CDR3 sequence reads: CASSRGDGSRENTQYF. The CDR3 coding sequence is TGCGCCAGCAGCAGGGGGGACGGGAGTCGCGAAAATACGCAGTATTTT. Complete variable domain (other parts from reference TRBV5-1 and TRBJ2-3): KAGVTQTPRYLIKTRGQQVTLSCSPISGHRSVSWYQQTPGQGLQFLFEYFSETQRNKGNFPGRFSGRQFSNSRSEMNVSTLELGDSALYLCASSRGDGSRENTQYFGPGTRLTVL.

This clonotype was counted ten times or more. CDR3 residues: CASSFDRGQGYTF. CDR3 DNA sequence: TGTGCCAGCAGTTTTGACAGGGGGCAAGGCTACACCTTC. V is TRBV6-1 and J is TRBJ1-2; 10 positions agree with TRBD1. CDR1 is MNHNS and CDR2 is SASEGT in the germline V gene. V dropped 5 bases and J dropped 8; count of bases not matched to a gene: 5. The CDR3 is made up of 13 amino acids.

This clonotype was picked up many times. The V call is TRBV7-2, the J call TRBJ2-1; D remains unclear. The V and J ends lost 0 bases and 0 bases respectively, with 6 bases between them. The CDR3 is 15 residues long. CDR1 and CDR2 (germline): SGHTA, FQGNSA. CDR3 coding DNA: TGTGCCAGCAGCTTAGCTGGGTTCTCCTACAATGAGCAGTTCTTC. Amino acids: CASSLAGFSYNEQFF.

This clonotype was detected many times. The chain joins TRBV7-2 to TRBJ1-5, with 8 bases identical to TRBD1. This CDR3 is 15 amino acids long. CDR1 and CDR2 from the germline V gene are SGHTA and FQGNSA. V dropped 7 bases and J dropped 7; count of bases not matched to a gene: 12. CDR3 region: CASTPGTGGGQPQHF. The CDR3 DNA reads TGTGCCAGCACCCCCGGGACAGGCGGCGGCCAGCCCCAGCATTTT.

The chain joins TRBV7-2 to TRBJ1-2; D unresolved. This CDR3 comprises 13 residues. Germline V gene sequence: CDR1 SGHTA, CDR2 FQGNSA. Trimming removed 3 bases at V and 8 bases at J, with 13 bases between. The CDR3 DNA follows: TGTGCCAGCAGCTTTGGCCTGGAGGGAGGCTACACCTTC. Its protein product is CASSFGLEGGYTF.

This clonotype was seen more than once but under ten times. This chain uses TRBV14 with TRBJ2-3; D may match TRBD1 or TRBD2 (5 bases each). The CDR3 totals 15 residues. The V gene lost 4 bases and the J gene lost 0 bases, with 11 bases spanning the gap. Germline V CDR1 and CDR2: SGHDN, FVKESK. The CDR3 nucleotides read TGTGCCAGCAGCCGGGGGATTGGGAGCACAGATACGCAGTATTTT. Translated: CASSRGIGSTDTQYF.

The chain carries TRBV7-2 and TRBJ1-1, with D unresolved. Germline loops: CDR1 SGHTA, CDR2 FQGNSA. This CDR3 has 8 residues. V dropped 5 bases and J dropped 10 bases, with 2 bases sitting between them. CDR3 sequence: CASSPAFF. CDR3 DNA: TGTGCCAGCAGCCCAGCTTTCTTT.

This clonotype was picked up many times. The V call is TRBV28, the J call TRBJ2-5, with D perhaps TRBD2 (6 bases). Germline V gene lookup returns CDR1 MDHEN and CDR2 SYDVKM. V was shortened by 3 bases and J by 6 bases, with 8 bases between the two germline ends. The CDR3 consists of 12 residues. The CDR3 DNA is TGTGCCAGCAGTTTTGGGAGGAAGACCCAGTACTTC. It yields the protein CASSFGRKTQYF.

This clonotype was detected many times. This chain connects TRBV11-2 to TRBJ1-2; D may be TRBD1 (5 bases). Germline CDR1 SGHAT, CDR2 FQNNGV. The CDR3 length is 16 residues. With 4 bases removed from V and 1 base from J, the gap between germline ends came to 16 bases. The CDR3 loop reads CASSSEPGKINYGYTF. The CDR3 nucleotides read TGTGCCAGCAGCTCAGAGCCAGGGAAGATTAACTATGGCTACACCTTC.

This clonotype was observed a handful of times. This rearrangement joins TRBV24-1 to TRBJ2-6; D not certain. The V gene lost 5 bases and the J gene lost 4 bases, with 14 bases spanning the gap. Germline-derived CDR1 and CDR2 are KGHDR and SFDVKD. The CDR3 length is 16 residues. This CDR3 reads CATSGSTISGANVLTF. The CDR3 DNA follows: TGTGCCACCAGTGGTTCAACCATATCCGGGGCCAACGTCCTGACTTTC.

This clonotype was counted at least ten times. The chain employs TRBV5-1 and TRBJ1-1; 7 bases map to TRBD1. The CDR3 length is 15 residues. Germline trimming cut 5 bases from V and 7 bases from J; bases unmatched to any gene: 14. The germline gives CDR1 SGHRS, CDR2 YFSETQ. CDR3 nucleotides: TGCGCCAGCAGTCGACTCGGACAGGCTCATGGTGAAGCTTTCTTT. Translation: CASSRLGQAHGEAFF.

This clonotype showed up many times. The chain uses TRBV18 and TRBJ1-3, with TRBD1 matching 7 bases. The germline V gene has CDR1 KGHSH and CDR2 LQKENI. This CDR3 region has 15 residues. Losses at the gene ends were 6 bases for V and 5 bases for J; bases not matched to a gene: 10. The CDR3 region has the DNA TGTGCCAGCTCGGGGGGGACAGCTCCTCGAAACACCATATATTTT. Protein product: CASSGGTAPRNTIYF.